These T cell receptor beta chains were read from a single sample in a study of CD8 T cells in Susac syndrome. Via MiXCR, TCRdb re-called the immunoSEQ multiplex PCR reads, giving one row per CDR3 protein. The repertoire holds about 190,000 distinct CDR3 sequences, with 90% to 96% as singletons. The sequencing input was CD4+ T cells from PBMCs. These receptors were collected from a human donor with Susac syndrome. Both conserved end residues are part of each CDR3. The order of the fields is clone size, J gene, D gene, V gene, CDR3 protein, CDR3 DNA. A D gene is named only where the DNA matches it firmly. The size entry is marked missing in some rows and otherwise reads once, few, many or a size class.

>-|TRBJ1-4|-|TRBV21-1
CASTLGPLGEKLFF
TGTGCCAGCACCCTAGGCCCTCTGGGTGAAAAACTGTTTTTT
>-|TRBJ2-3|-|TRBV2
CASRAADTQYF
TGTGCCAGCAGGGCAGCAGATACGCAGTATTTT
>-|TRBJ1-2|-|TRBV5-6
CASSLEGIGGYTF
TGTGCCAGCAGCTTGGAAGGGATCGGGGGCTACACCTTC
>-|TRBJ2-7|TRBD2|TRBV9
CASSATSGGPSPTKQYF
TGTGCCAGCAGCGCGACTAGCGGGGGGCCCTCTCCTACGAAGCAGTACTTC
>-|TRBJ2-1|-|TRBV21-1
CASSSDRQDYNEQFF
TGTGCCAGCAGCTCAGACCGACAAGACTACAATGAGCAGTTCTTC
>-|TRBJ2-1|-|TRBV6-4
CASSDSTGSYNEQFF
TGTGCCAGCAGTGACTCGACAGGTTCCTACAATGAGCAGTTCTTC
>-|TRBJ2-7|-|TRBV11-2
CASRSPKTYEQYF
TGTGCCAGCAGATCCCCTAAAACCTACGAGCAGTACTTC
>-|TRBJ2-4|TRBD1|TRBV12-3/TRBV12-4
CASSPFSGQLAKNIQYF
TGTGCCAGCAGTCCGTTTTCGGGACAGCTAGCCAAAAACATTCAGTACTTC
>-|TRBJ1-6|TRBD1|TRBV5-6
CASSSTGGRNSPLHF
TGTGCCAGCAGCTCTACAGGGGGCCGTAATTCACCCCTCCACTTT
>-|TRBJ1-5|-|TRBV7-2
CASSIRNQPQHF
TGTGCCAGCAGCATCCGCAATCAGCCCCAGCATTTT
>-|TRBJ2-2|-|TRBV29-1
CSVGQVYTGELFF
TGCAGCGTTGGGCAGGTTTACACCGGGGAGCTGTTTTTT
>-|TRBJ2-2|-|TRBV5-6
CASSHSDRLDGTGELFF
TGTGCCAGCAGCCACTCCGATCGGTTGGACGGCACCGGGGAGCTGTTTTTT
>-|TRBJ1-2|-|TRBV9
CASSPRRPVDGYTF
TGTGCCAGCAGCCCCCGCAGGCCAGTGGATGGCTACACCTTC
>-|TRBJ2-4|TRBD2|TRBV4-2
CASSPGREGDIQYF
TGTGCCAGCAGCCCAGGACGGGAGGGGGACATTCAGTACTTC
>-|TRBJ2-7|-|TRBV20-1
CSATIDEQYF
TGCAGTGCCACTATAGACGAGCAGTACTTC
>once|TRBJ2-1|-|TRBV6-5
CASSYLGGGNEQFF
TGTGCCAGCAGTTACTTGGGGGGCGGGAATGAGCAGTTCTTC
>-|TRBJ1-4|-|TRBV12-3/TRBV12-4
CASGGQAYEKLFF
TGTGCCAGCGGGGGGCAGGCATATGAAAAACTGTTTTTT
>-|TRBJ2-3|TRBD1|TRBV28
CASSSYRGPTDTQYF
TGTGCCAGCAGTTCCTACAGGGGCCCCACAGATACGCAGTATTTT